The rows below give T cell receptor beta chains drawn from one sample of a study of cytomegalovirus exposure and HLA in healthy donors. Profiling relied on immunoSEQ multiplex PCR, and the TCRdb table lists in-frame clones only, not all of them. The profile covers under 200,000 clones, with 82% appearing a single time and less than 2% taken by the ten largest. Sequencing used PBMCs. These receptors were taken from a woman aged 18-30 years in good health and CMV-seronegative. Each CDR3 is given with its conserved first and last residue. Fields, in order: J gene, D gene, V gene, clone size, CDR3 protein, CDR3 DNA. A D gene is named only where the DNA matches it firmly. Clone size is not always given. Where it is, it says once, few, many or a class for expanded clones.

j_call: TRBJ1-2; d_call: .; v_call: TRBV25-1; clone_size: .; cdr3_aa: CASRGAGYGYTF; cdr3_nt: TGTGCCAGCAGGGGGGCGGGCTATGGCTACACCTTC
j_call: TRBJ2-7; d_call: TRBD2; v_call: TRBV2; clone_size: once; cdr3_aa: CASSGLGYEQYF; cdr3_nt: TGTGCCAGCAGCGGACTAGGCTACGAGCAGTACTTC
j_call: TRBJ2-3; d_call: .; v_call: TRBV5-8; clone_size: .; cdr3_aa: CASSPGTAGRGNTQYF; cdr3_nt: TGTGCCAGCAGCCCAGGGACAGCGGGTCGGGGGAATACGCAGTATTTT
j_call: TRBJ2-2; d_call: TRBD1; v_call: TRBV5-1; clone_size: .; cdr3_aa: CASSSGQPNTGELFF; cdr3_nt: TGCGCCAGCAGCTCGGGACAGCCGAACACCGGGGAGCTGTTTTTT
j_call: TRBJ1-5; d_call: .; v_call: TRBV7-2; clone_size: once; cdr3_aa: CASSFVDRNQPQHF; cdr3_nt: TGTGCCAGCAGCTTCGTAGATCGTAATCAGCCCCAGCATTTT
j_call: TRBJ2-1; d_call: .; v_call: TRBV11-2; clone_size: .; cdr3_aa: CASSLAASRYNEQFF; cdr3_nt: TGTGCCAGCAGCTTAGCGGCGTCCAGGTACAATGAGCAGTTCTTC
j_call: TRBJ2-1; d_call: .; v_call: TRBV4-3; clone_size: .; cdr3_aa: CASSQGVSVGNEQFF; cdr3_nt: TGCGCCAGCAGCCAAGGGGTTAGCGTAGGCAATGAGCAGTTCTTC
j_call: TRBJ2-1; d_call: .; v_call: TRBV11-3; clone_size: .; cdr3_aa: CASSPQHRDEQFF; cdr3_nt: TGTGCCAGCAGCCCCCAACACAGGGATGAGCAGTTCTTC
j_call: TRBJ2-1; d_call: .; v_call: TRBV7-2; clone_size: .; cdr3_aa: CASSLSRNEQFF; cdr3_nt: TGTGCCAGCAGCTTAAGTCGGAATGAGCAGTTCTTC
j_call: TRBJ2-2; d_call: .; v_call: TRBV5-1; clone_size: .; cdr3_aa: CASSLDGTGELFF; cdr3_nt: TGCGCCAGCAGCTTGGACGGCACCGGGGAGCTGTTTTTT
j_call: TRBJ2-2; d_call: .; v_call: TRBV7-9; clone_size: once; cdr3_aa: CSSSLHTSAGELFF; cdr3_nt: TGTTCCAGCAGCTTGCATACTTCTGCCGGGGAGCTGTTTTTT
j_call: TRBJ1-6; d_call: TRBD1; v_call: TRBV27; clone_size: once; cdr3_aa: CASREGQGNSPLHF; cdr3_nt: TGTGCCAGCAGAGAGGGACAGGGGAATTCACCCCTCCACTTT
j_call: TRBJ1-1; d_call: .; v_call: TRBV28; clone_size: .; cdr3_aa: CASSQRGGVNTEAFF; cdr3_nt: TGTGCCAGCAGCCAGCGGGGGGGTGTGAACACTGAAGCTTTCTTT
j_call: TRBJ1-3; d_call: TRBD1; v_call: TRBV5-6; clone_size: once; cdr3_aa: CASRGTGSGNTIYF; cdr3_nt: TGTGCCAGCAGGGGGACAGGGTCTGGAAACACCATATATTTT
j_call: TRBJ1-4; d_call: .; v_call: TRBV19; clone_size: .; cdr3_aa: CASSIATGTGNEKLFF; cdr3_nt: TGTGCCAGTAGTATAGCAACAGGTACAGGCAATGAAAAACTGTTTTTT